Reported below is one T cell receptor beta chain. The CDR3 runs to 17 residues. Germline V CDR1 and CDR2: SEHNR, FQNEAQ (reference sequence). V was shortened by 3 bases and J by 5 bases, with 19 bases between the two germline ends. Individuals drawn from around 25 US areas were roughly 18 to 89 years old. Either two negative PCRs, clearance, or symptom resolution qualified Cohort 3 donors as recovered. The sample originates from a study of blood T cell repertoires in COVID-19. Using immunoSEQ multiplex PCR, the repertoire was profiled, and TCRdb retains in-frame clones only, with some absent. The sample includes some 300,000 clones, roughly 89% of them seen just once.

The chain is built from TRBV7-9 and TRBJ2-2; D may be TRBD2 (5 bases). The sequencing sample was made of PBMCs or T cells enriched from blood (not recorded which). This clonotype was obtained from a woman aged 40 to 49 who had recovered from COVID-19. The CDR3 sequence is CASSFHLTVSGTGELFF. The DNA of the CDR3 is TGTGCCAGCAGCTTCCACCTGACCGTCTCGGGGACCGGGGAGCTGTTTTTT.